The 18 T cell receptor beta chains in this list originate from one sample, sequenced in a study of shared clonotypes between healthy human individuals (TCRdb year 2020). The receptor library was made with the immunoSEQ multiplex PCR assay. Held by TCRdb, this immuneACCESS table contains in-frame sequences only and omits some clones. Under half of the omission traces to an unresolved V gene where checked; the cause of the rest is unknown. Recorded for this sample are roughly 640,000 clones; 74% of them occurred a single time. 1.7% of the sample rests with the top ten. The sequenced sample consisted of memory CD4+ T cells sorted from blood. The cell subset or site tag for this specimen amounts to: CD45RA-negative fraction. These receptors all come from a woman aged 25 to 39 in good health.

The V and J genes are TRBV28 and TRBJ1-2; perhaps TRBD1 as D (5 bases). Trimming left V 5 bases short and J 0 bases short, with 16 bases between. The CDR3 is 16 amino acids. Germline CDR1 is MDHEN and CDR2 is SYDVKM. CDR3 amino acids: CASSIGTRRANYGYTF. The CDR3 DNA reads as TGTGCCAGCAGTATAGGGACCCGCCGAGCTAACTATGGCTACACCTTC.

The rearrangement joins TRBV5-4 to TRBJ2-1; 10 bases fit TRBD2. Germline CDR1 SGHNT, CDR2 YYREEE (reference sequence). V was clipped by 4 bases and J by 6 bases; unmatched bases: 7. This CDR3 has 15 amino acids. The CDR3 spells CASSVGLARGNEQFF. The DNA for the CDR3 is TGTGCCAGCAGCGTGGGACTAGCGAGAGGCAATGAGCAGTTCTTC.

The chain recombines TRBV13 with TRBJ1-5; tentative D call: TRBD1 (6 bases). The V and J ends lost 5 bases and 7 bases respectively, with 15 bases between them. In germline, CDR1 is PRHDT, CDR2 FYEKMQ (reference sequence). The CDR3 length is 14 residues. The CDR3 reads CASSRRGRGQPQHF. In DNA, the CDR3 is TGTGCCAGCAGCCGCCGGGGGCGCGGGCAGCCCCAGCATTTT.

This clone was recorded a few times. The chain couples TRBV4-1 to TRBJ1-1; D is unclear. V was clipped by 3 bases and J by 3 bases, with 14 bases between them. CDR3 length equals 15 residues. Germline V gene lookup returns CDR1 MGHRA and CDR2 YSYEKL. This chain's CDR3 is CASSQSPRQDTEAFF. The CDR3 DNA reads TGCGCCAGCAGCCAGTCCCCCCGGCAAGACACTGAAGCTTTCTTT.

The chain couples TRBV14 to TRBJ2-5; the match to TRBD2 covers 9 bases. Germline assignment: CDR1 SGHDN and CDR2 FVKESK. The CDR3 is 17 amino acids. Losses at the gene ends were 0 bases for V and 1 base for J; bases not matched to a gene: 6. CDR3 region: CASSQDLGTSFQETQYF. CDR3 DNA sequence: TGTGCCAGCAGCCAAGATCTAGGGACTAGCTTCCAAGAGACCCAGTACTTC. Full variable domain (missing parts from reference TRBV14 and TRBJ2-5): EAGVTQFPSHSVIEKGQTVTLRCDPISGHDNLYWYRRVMGKEIKFLLHFVKESKQDESGMPNNRFLAERTGGTYSTLKVQPAELEDSGVYFCASSQDLGTSFQETQYFGPGTRLLVL.

The genes are TRBV28 and TRBJ2-3, with 9 bases aligning to TRBD2. Germline lookup yields CDR1 MDHEN and CDR2 SYDVKM. The J segment lost 0 bases and the V segment lost 6 bases, leaving 13 bases of the junction unmatched. The CDR3 sequence is 18 residues long. DNA for the CDR3: TGTGCCAGCAGCCTTAACCCTGTAGCGGGGGCAAGCACAGATACGCAGTATTTT. This sequence encodes CASSLNPVAGASTDTQYF.

V and J are TRBV4-1 and TRBJ2-1; D not resolved. Germline V gives CDR1 MGHRA, CDR2 YSYEKL. V lost 1 base and J lost 10, with 23 bases in between. The CDR3 has 17 amino acids. The CDR3 bases are TGCGCCAGCAGCCAAGTGGACCTGGGATTCGTTTCGTTGGAGCAGTTCTTC. Translation: CASSQVDLGFVSLEQFF.

The sample holds a few counts of this clone. The chain carries TRBV28 and TRBJ1-1, with D maybe TRBD1 (5 bases). With 4 bases removed from V and 3 bases from J, the gap between germline ends came to 9 bases. Per the germline V gene, CDR1 is MDHEN and CDR2 is SYDVKM. The CDR3 length is 13 residues. The CDR3 region is CASSSSGHTEAFF. CDR3 in DNA: TGTGCCAGCAGTTCCTCAGGGCACACTGAAGCTTTCTTT.

This clone was recorded once. CDR3 protein: CASRDSGSETQYF. CDR3 bases: TGCGCCAGCAGGGACAGCGGTTCGGAGACCCAGTACTTC. This rearrangement joins TRBV10-1 to TRBJ2-5; D is perhaps TRBD1 (6 bases). Germline-derived CDR1 and CDR2 are WNHNN and SYGVQD (reference sequence). Deletions cut 6 bases from V and 5 bases from J, with 13 bases between. This CDR3 comprises 13 residues.

V usage is TRBV7-9 and J usage is TRBJ1-2; 7 positions match TRBD1. This CDR3 has 17 residues. The V gene end was trimmed by 4 bases and the J gene end by 7 bases; junction bases not matched to a gene: 18. Germline V CDR1 and CDR2: SEHNR, FQNEAQ (reference sequence). The CDR3 sequence: CASSSTRGPTGVGGYTF. In nucleotides, the CDR3 is TGTGCCAGCAGCTCAACGAGGGGGCCCACAGGGGTTGGTGGCTACACCTTC.

The genes are TRBV5-1 and TRBJ2-3; D remains ambiguous. Trimming stripped 1 base from V and 2 bases from J, with 5 bases between. CDR1 is SGHRS, CDR2 YFSETQ, per germline. This CDR3 region has 13 residues. The CDR3 DNA sequence: TGCGCCAGCAGCTTGTTATACACAGATACGCAGTATTTT. Amino acids: CASSLLYTDTQYF. The full variable domain, in which reference TRBV5-1 and TRBJ2-3 provide the parts outside the CDR3, is KAGVTQTPRYLIKTRGQQVTLSCSPISGHRSVSWYQQTPGQGLQFLFEYFSETQRNKGNFPGRFSGRQFSNSRSEMNVSTLELGDSALYLCASSLLYTDTQYFGPGTRLTVL.

The chain joins TRBV2 to TRBJ1-1; possible D gene TRBD1, 5 bases. The CDR3 covers 14 residues. In germline, CDR1 is SNHLY, CDR2 FYNNEI. The V end was cut by 4 bases, the J end by 4 bases, with 13 bases between. The CDR3 bases are TGTGCCAGCAGTGTCCTAAGACAGCTCACTGAAGCTTTCTTT. It is translated as CASSVLRQLTEAFF. The variable domain in full, with the rest retrieved from reference TRBV2 and TRBJ1-1, is EPEVTQTPSHQVTQMGQEVILRCVPISNHLYFYWYRQILGQKVEFLVSFYNNEISEKSEIFDDQFSVERPDGSNFTLKIRSTKLEDSAMYFCASSVLRQLTEAFFGQGTRLTVV.

This clone was seen a handful of times. This chain uses TRBV28 with TRBJ1-5; a weak D match, TRBD1 (5 bases). The V end lost 8 bases, the J end lost 11 bases, and 19 bases lay between the germline ends. The germline V gene encodes CDR1 MDHEN and CDR2 SYDVKM. This CDR3 comprises 13 residues. CDR3 protein: CASRYPGVGAQHF. CDR3 coding DNA: TGTGCCAGCCGTTACCCGGGGGTGGGAGCCCAGCATTTT.

This clone was observed at least ten times. This chain connects TRBV14 to TRBJ2-7; D not resolved. Looked up from germline, CDR1 is SGHDN and CDR2 is FVKESK. The V end was cut by 1 base, the J end by 9 bases, with 10 bases between. CDR3 length: 12 residues. The CDR3 reads CASSQGPLGQYF. The CDR3 nucleotides read TGTGCCAGCAGCCAAGGGCCGCTAGGGCAGTACTTC.

V usage is TRBV2 and J usage is TRBJ1-1; D is undetermined. The germline CDR1 and CDR2 sequences are SNHLY and FYNNEI. The V end lost 7 bases, the J end lost 6 bases, and 12 bases lay between the germline ends. The CDR3 has 12 residues. CDR3 sequence reads: CASIYTGSEAFF. CDR3 sequence (DNA): TGTGCCAGCATCTATACGGGGTCTGAAGCTTTCTTT.

This clone was found a few times. The V and J genes are TRBV19 and TRBJ1-5; TRBD1 matches at 8 bases. V shed 4 bases, J shed 10 bases, and the junction held 6 bases outside the gene matches. This CDR3 comprises 13 residues. CDR1 and CDR2 from the germline V gene are LNHDA and SQIVND (reference sequence). The CDR3 nucleotides read TGTGCCAGTAGTAGGGAAGGACAGGGCCCCCAGCATTTT. Translation: CASSREGQGPQHF.

Concerning this clone: A far larger clone is a single base away, which makes a read error likely. V is TRBV27 and J is TRBJ2-5; D call uncertain. CDR3 length: 10 amino acids. The V gene lost 6 bases and the J gene lost 5 bases, with 4 bases spanning the gap. CDR1 is MNHEY and CDR2 is SMNVEV in the germline V gene (reference sequence). In nucleotides, the CDR3 is TGTGCCAGCAGCCGGGAGACCCAGTACTTC. It specifies CASSRETQYF.

This clone was observed a handful of times. This chain connects TRBV10-3 to TRBJ1-3; a weak D match, TRBD1 (5 bases). Trimming removed 0 bases from V and 6 bases from J, with 15 bases in between. Germline loops: CDR1 ENHRY, CDR2 SYGVKD. CDR3 length equals 16 residues. CDR3 protein: CAISESTRAGKNTIYF. The CDR3 region has the DNA TGTGCCATCAGTGAGTCGACTCGGGCAGGGAAAAACACCATATATTTT.